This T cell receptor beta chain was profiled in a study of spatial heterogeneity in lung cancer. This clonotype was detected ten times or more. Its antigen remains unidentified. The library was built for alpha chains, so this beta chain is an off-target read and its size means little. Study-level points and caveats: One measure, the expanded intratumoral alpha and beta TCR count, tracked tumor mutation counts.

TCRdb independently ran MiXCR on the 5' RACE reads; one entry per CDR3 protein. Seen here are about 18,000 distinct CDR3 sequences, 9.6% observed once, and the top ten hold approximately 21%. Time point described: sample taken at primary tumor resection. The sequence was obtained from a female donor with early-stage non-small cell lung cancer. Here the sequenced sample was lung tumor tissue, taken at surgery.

The CDR3 sequence is CASSGPLAGPQADTQYF. Written as DNA, the CDR3 is TGTGCCAGCAGCGGACCTCTAGCGGGGCCTCAAGCAGATACGCAGTATTTT. The chain links TRBV9 to TRBJ2-3, with 9 positions matching TRBD2. This CDR3 is built from 17 residues. The V gene end was trimmed by 3 bases and the J gene end by 4 bases; junction bases not matched to a gene: 12. The V gene's germline CDR1 is SGDLS and CDR2 YYNGEE.